This T cell receptor beta chain was recorded in a study of cytomegalovirus exposure and HLA in healthy donors. Some clones are missing from TCRdb's copy, which holds only in-frame ones; the method was immunoSEQ multiplex PCR. The repertoire holds 120,000 or so clones, roughly 90% seen once, with around 2% in the top ten. Study outcomes and limitations: The tendency of first-cohort TCR clusters to co-occur in the 120 or so validation repertoires emerged from a later analysis.

Germline CDR1 and CDR2: LNHDA and SQIVND (reference sequence). This CDR3 spans 15 amino acids. Trimming removed 8 bases from V and 3 bases from J; junction bases left unmatched: 9. With respect to this clone: Antigen specificity is unknown.

The chain carries TRBV19 and TRBJ1-5; TRBD1 matches 8 bases. The sequence was obtained from a woman between 18 and 29 years old in good health and CMV-seronegative. Sequenced input: PBMCs. CDR3: CASHADRGSNQPQHF. The CDR3 coding sequence is TGTGCCAGTCACGCTGACAGGGGTTCCAATCAGCCCCAGCATTTT.